What follows is one TCR beta chain and its context. Looked up from germline, CDR1 is MNHNS and CDR2 is SASEGT. V lost 4 bases, J lost 2 bases, and 18 bases lay in between. This CDR3 is built from 18 residues. The data were taken from a study of neoadjuvant anti-PD-1 for oral cavity cancer. The table came from immunoSEQ multiplex PCR; TCRdb's copy has only in-frame clones and leaves some out. The sample shows approximately 43,000 clones, approximately 80% of them seen only once. Time point described: after neoadjuvant nivolumab, at surgical resection. This chain uses TRBV6-1 with TRBJ2-6, with D maybe TRBD1 (6 bases). The material sequenced was PBMCs, taken after nivolumab (anti-PD-1) treatment. The TCR originated in a person aged 35 to 85 with oral cavity squamous cell carcinoma. The CDR3 sequence: CASSAKDRTAAGANVLTF. The CDR3 DNA follows: TGTGCCAGCAGTGCAAAAGACAGGACGGCGGCTGGGGCCAACGTCCTGACTTTC.